The 4 T cell receptor beta chains in this list originate from one sample, sequenced in a study of control samples from healthy donors and cancer patients. Only in-frame clones appear in the TCRdb table, and some are missing; sequencing was by immunoSEQ multiplex PCR. Counted here are about 140,000 clones, about 89% occurring once; the ten biggest clones make up approximately 6.8%. Sequencing input: blood. The receptors shown here come from a man between 18 and 29 years old in good health.

CDR3: CASSYRGFNQPQHF. In DNA form, the CDR3 reads TGTGCCAGCAGTTACAGGGGTTTCAATCAGCCCCAGCATTTT. The chain uses TRBV6-5 and TRBJ1-5, with a weak D call TRBD1 (5 bases). Germline V gene data show CDR1 as MNHEY and CDR2 as SVGAGI. CDR3 size: 14 residues. The germline V and J ends were trimmed by 2 bases and 3 bases, with 8 bases remaining between them.

This rearrangement joins TRBV6-5 to TRBJ1-5; 7 bases match TRBD1. The junction had 6 bases not matched to a gene; V was cut back by 7 bases and J by 0 bases. The CDR3 is 15 amino acids. Germline CDR1 MNHEY, CDR2 SVGAGI. CDR3 residues: CASTAGTDSNQPQHF. CDR3 bases: TGTGCCAGCACCGCTGGGACAGATAGCAATCAGCCCCAGCATTTT.

The chain uses TRBV4-1 and TRBJ2-2; 9 bases line up with TRBD1. Germline V lookup: CDR1 MGHRA, CDR2 YSYEKL. The V segment lost 2 bases and the J segment 5 bases; nucleotides outside the gene matches: 6. The CDR3 is made up of 16 amino acids. CDR3 nucleotide sequence: TGCGCCAGCAGCCAAACCGGGACAGGGTTTACCGGGGAGCTGTTTTTT. This translates into CASSQTGTGFTGELFF.

The chain carries TRBV30 and TRBJ2-2; 10 nucleotides match TRBD1. The CDR3 runs 15 residues. V lost 4 bases to trimming and J lost 5 bases; unmatched junction nucleotides: 7. Germline assignment: CDR1 GTSNPN and CDR2 SVGIG (reference sequence). The CDR3 is CAWNEGQGITGELFF. In DNA form, the CDR3 reads TGTGCCTGGAACGAGGGACAGGGGATTACCGGGGAGCTGTTTTTT.